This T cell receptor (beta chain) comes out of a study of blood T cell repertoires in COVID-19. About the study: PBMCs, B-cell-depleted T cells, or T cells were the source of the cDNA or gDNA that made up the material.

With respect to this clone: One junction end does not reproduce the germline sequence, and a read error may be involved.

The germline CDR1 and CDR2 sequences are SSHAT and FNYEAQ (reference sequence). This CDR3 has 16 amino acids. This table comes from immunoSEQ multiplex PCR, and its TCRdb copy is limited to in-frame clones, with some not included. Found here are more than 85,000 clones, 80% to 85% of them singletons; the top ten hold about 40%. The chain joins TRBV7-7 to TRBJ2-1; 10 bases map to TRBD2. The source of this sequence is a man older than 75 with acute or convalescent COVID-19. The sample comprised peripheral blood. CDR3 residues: CASSPDLAGAYNEQFF. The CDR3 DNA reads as TGTGCTAGCAGCCCAGACCTAGCGGGAGCGTACAATGAGCAGTTCTTC.